This T cell receptor beta chain originates from a study of shared clonotypes between healthy human individuals. The assay was run at deep level. The protocol was immunoSEQ multiplex PCR, while the TCRdb copy is restricted to in-frame clones and leaves out a portion. The repertoire includes 2,500,000 or so clones, 90% to 95% of them detected once, and around 0.4% sits in the top ten. Remarks on this clone: What it binds is not known.

Study-wide points: Generally, naive subsets came out with larger estimated richness than memory subsets. Only blood was sampled; tissue repertoires likely differ.

This CDR3 is 14 amino acids long. Germline assignment: CDR1 LNHDA and CDR2 SQIVND (reference sequence). Trimming cost V 6 bases and J 2 bases; bases outside gene matches: 6. The specimen sequenced was naive CD4+ T cells from PBMCs. The sample's subset: CD45RA+ positively selected. This TCR derives from a man between 18 and 35 years old in good health. Some clones in this sample may be carry-over from other donors' samples. The V call is TRBV19, the J call TRBJ2-7; 8 nucleotides line up with TRBD1. CDR3 sequence reads: CASSLQGGPYEQYF. DNA of the CDR3: TGTGCCAGTAGCCTACAGGGGGGTCCCTACGAGCAGTACTTC. Filled out from reference TRBV19 and TRBJ2-7, the complete variable domain reads DGGITQSPKYLFRKEGQNVTLSCEQNLNHDAMYWYRQDPGQGLRLIYYSQIVNDFQKGDIAEGYSVSREKKESFPLTVTSAQKNPTAFYLCASSLQGGPYEQYFGPGTRLTVT.